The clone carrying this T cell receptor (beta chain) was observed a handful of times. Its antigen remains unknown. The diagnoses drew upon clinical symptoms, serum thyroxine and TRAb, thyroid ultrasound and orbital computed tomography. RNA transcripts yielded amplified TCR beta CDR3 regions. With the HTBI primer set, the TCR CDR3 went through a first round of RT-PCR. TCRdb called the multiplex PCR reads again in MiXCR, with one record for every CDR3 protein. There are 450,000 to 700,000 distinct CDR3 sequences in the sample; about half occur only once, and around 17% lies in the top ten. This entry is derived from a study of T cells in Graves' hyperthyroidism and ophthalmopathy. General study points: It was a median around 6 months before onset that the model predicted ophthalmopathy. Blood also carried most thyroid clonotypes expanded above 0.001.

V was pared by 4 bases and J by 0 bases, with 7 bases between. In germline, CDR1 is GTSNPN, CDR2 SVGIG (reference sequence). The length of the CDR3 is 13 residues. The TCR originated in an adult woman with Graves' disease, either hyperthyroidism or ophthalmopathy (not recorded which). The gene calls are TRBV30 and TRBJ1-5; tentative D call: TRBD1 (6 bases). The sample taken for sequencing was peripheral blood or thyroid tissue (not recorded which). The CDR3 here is CAWTRGSNQPQHF. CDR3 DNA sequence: TGTGCCTGGACCAGGGGTAGCAATCAGCCCCAGCATTTT.